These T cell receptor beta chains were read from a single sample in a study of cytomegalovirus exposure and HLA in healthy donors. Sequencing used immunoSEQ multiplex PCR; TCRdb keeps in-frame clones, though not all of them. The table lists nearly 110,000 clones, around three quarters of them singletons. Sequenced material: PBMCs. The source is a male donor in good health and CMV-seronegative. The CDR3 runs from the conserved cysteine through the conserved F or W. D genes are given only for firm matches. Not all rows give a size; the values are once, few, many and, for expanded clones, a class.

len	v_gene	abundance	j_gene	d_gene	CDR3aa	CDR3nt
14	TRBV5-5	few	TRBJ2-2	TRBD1	CASSSQGDTGELFF	TGTGCCAGCAGCTCCCAGGGGGACACCGGGGAGCTGTTTTTT
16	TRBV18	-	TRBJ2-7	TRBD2	CASSSPGGRSGYEQYF	TGTGCCAGCTCATCCCCGGGAGGCAGGTCTGGCTACGAGCAGTACTTC
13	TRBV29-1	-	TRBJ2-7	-	CSVGTPNSYEQYF	TGCAGCGTTGGGACACCTAACTCCTACGAGCAGTACTTC
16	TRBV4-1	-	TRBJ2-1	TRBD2	CASSQIAGGSYNEQFF	TGCGCCAGCAGCCAAATAGCGGGAGGCTCCTACAATGAGCAGTTCTTC
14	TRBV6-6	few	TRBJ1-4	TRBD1	CASKAKQGFEKLFF	TGTGCCAGCAAAGCCAAACAGGGGTTTGAAAAACTGTTTTTT
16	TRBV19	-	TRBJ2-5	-	CASAHPSREKGETQYF	TGTGCCAGTGCGCACCCTTCCAGGGAAAAGGGAGAGACCCAGTACTTC
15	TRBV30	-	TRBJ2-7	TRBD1	CAWSVSRTGAYEQYF	TGTGCCTGGAGTGTGTCCCGGACAGGCGCCTACGAGCAGTACTTC
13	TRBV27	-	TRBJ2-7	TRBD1	CASRPPTGNEQYF	TGTGCCAGCAGGCCACCGACAGGGAACGAGCAGTACTTC
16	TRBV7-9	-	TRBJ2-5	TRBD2	CASSSQRESWVETQYF	TGTGCCAGCAGCTCTCAGCGGGAGTCTTGGGTAGAGACCCAGTACTTC
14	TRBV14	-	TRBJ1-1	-	CASSPGQLNTEAFF	TGTGCCAGCAGCCCCGGACAGCTGAACACTGAAGCTTTCTTT
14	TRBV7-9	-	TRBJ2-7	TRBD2	CASSRGTSGTEQYF	TGTGCCAGCTCTAGGGGGACTAGCGGTACCGAGCAGTACTTC
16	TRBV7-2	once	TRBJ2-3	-	CASSLSESTSTDTQYF	TGTGCCAGCAGCTTATCGGAGTCTACTAGCACAGATACGCAGTATTTT
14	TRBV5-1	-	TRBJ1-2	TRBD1	CASKVGQALNGYTF	TGCGCCAGCAAGGTGGGACAGGCATTAAATGGCTACACCTTC
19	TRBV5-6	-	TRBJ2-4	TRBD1	CASSHRDRELPEDKNIQYF	TGTGCCAGCAGCCACCGGGACAGGGAATTGCCAGAGGACAAAAACATTCAGTACTTC
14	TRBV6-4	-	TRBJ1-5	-	CASSEYGSNQPQHF	TGTGCCAGCAGTGAATATGGCAGCAATCAGCCCCAGCATTTT
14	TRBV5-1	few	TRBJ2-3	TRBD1	CASTPRQGEGTQYF	TGCGCCAGCACCCCCCGACAGGGGGAAGGTACGCAGTATTTT
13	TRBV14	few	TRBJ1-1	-	CASTVTGNTEAFF	TGTGCCAGCACTGTGACAGGTAACACTGAAGCTTTCTTT
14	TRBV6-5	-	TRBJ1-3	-	CASSSDSSGNTIYF	TGTGCCAGCAGTTCGGACAGCTCTGGAAACACCATATATTTT
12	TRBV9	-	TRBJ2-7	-	CASSGGRGEQYF	TGTGCCAGCAGCGGAGGGCGAGGGGAGCAGTACTTC
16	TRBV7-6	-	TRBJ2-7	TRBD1	CASSLAAGQVPYEQYF	TGTGCCAGCAGCTTAGCCGCGGGACAGGTGCCCTACGAGCAGTACTTC
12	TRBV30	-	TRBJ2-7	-	CAWSGAGREQYF	TGTGCCTGGAGTGGGGCAGGGAGGGAGCAGTACTTC
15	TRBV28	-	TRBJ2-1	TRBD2	CASSFGSGRFNEQFF	TGTGCCAGCAGTTTTGGTAGCGGGAGATTTAATGAGCAGTTCTTC
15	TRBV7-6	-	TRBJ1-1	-	CASSLAPGQGTEAFF	TGTGCCAGCAGCTTAGCCCCGGGACAAGGGACTGAAGCTTTCTTT
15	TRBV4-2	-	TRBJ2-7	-	CASSQDRGSVAEQYF	TGTGCCAGCAGCCAAGACAGGGGATCGGTCGCCGAGCAGTACTTC
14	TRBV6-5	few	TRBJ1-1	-	CASSLRRGGTEAFF	TGTGCCAGCAGCCTTCGCCGGGGGGGTACTGAAGCTTTCTTT
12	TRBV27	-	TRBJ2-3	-	CASSSYTDTQYF	TGTGCCAGCAGTTCGTACACAGATACGCAGTATTTT
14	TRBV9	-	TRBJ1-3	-	CASSVDTGGNTIYF	TGTGCCAGCAGCGTGGACACAGGGGGAAACACCATATATTTT
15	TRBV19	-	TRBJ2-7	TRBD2	CASSIALAGSYEQYF	TGTGCCAGTAGTATAGCGCTAGCGGGCTCCTACGAGCAGTACTTC
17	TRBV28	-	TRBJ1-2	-	CASSLPLSGRREYGYTF	TGTGCCAGCAGTTTACCTCTCTCCGGGAGGAGGGAGTATGGCTACACCTTC
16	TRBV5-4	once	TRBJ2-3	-	CASSWGGGKVTDTQYF	TGTGCCAGCAGCTGGGGGGGCGGGAAGGTTACAGATACGCAGTATTTT
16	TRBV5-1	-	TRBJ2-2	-	CASSLVNAGSTGELFF	TGCGCCAGCAGCTTGGTCAATGCAGGGTCTACCGGGGAGCTGTTTTTT
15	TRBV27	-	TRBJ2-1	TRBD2	CASSPPASGSSEQFF	TGTGCCAGCAGTCCTCCGGCTAGCGGGAGCAGTGAGCAGTTCTTC
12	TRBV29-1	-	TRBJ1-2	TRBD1	CSVLDRGAGYTF	TGCAGCGTTTTGGACAGGGGGGCTGGCTACACCTTC
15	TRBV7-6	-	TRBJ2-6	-	CASSRRQAGANVLTF	TGTGCCAGCAGCCGGAGACAGGCAGGGGCCAACGTCCTGACTTTC
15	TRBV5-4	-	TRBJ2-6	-	CASSQGSSGANVLTF	TGTGCCAGCAGCCAGGGATCCTCTGGGGCCAACGTCCTGACTTTC
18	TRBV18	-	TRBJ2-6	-	CASSPLIGALSGANVLTF	TGTGCCAGCTCACCATTAATAGGAGCCCTCTCTGGGGCCAACGTCCTGACTTTC
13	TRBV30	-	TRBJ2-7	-	CAWSAGNVYEQYF	TGTGCCTGGAGTGCGGGGAATGTCTACGAGCAGTACTTC
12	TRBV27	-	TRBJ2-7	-	CASSPSRSEQYF	TGTGCCAGCAGTCCCTCCCGTTCCGAGCAGTACTTC
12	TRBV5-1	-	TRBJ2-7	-	CASGPTGGEQYF	TGCGCCAGCGGACCAACCGGAGGCGAGCAGTACTTC
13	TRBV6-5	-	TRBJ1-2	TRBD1	CASSPGGRYGYTF	TGTGCCAGCAGTCCAGGGGGCAGGTATGGCTACACCTTC
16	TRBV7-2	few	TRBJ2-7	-	CASSLGVGRVSPEQYF	TGTGCCAGCAGCTTAGGCGTCGGCAGGGTCTCACCCGAGCAGTACTTC
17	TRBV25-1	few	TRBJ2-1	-	CASSEGTRKSSYNEQFF	TGTGCCAGCAGTGAGGGGACTCGAAAGAGCTCCTACAATGAGCAGTTCTTC
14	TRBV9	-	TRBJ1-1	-	CASSRGGMNTEAFF	TGTGCCAGCAGCAGGGGGGGAATGAACACTGAAGCTTTCTTT
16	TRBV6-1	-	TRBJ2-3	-	CASSEAGGWITDTQYF	TGTGCCAGCAGTGAAGCTGGGGGGTGGATTACAGATACGCAGTATTTT
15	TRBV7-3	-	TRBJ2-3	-	CASSPPAGEGDTQYF	TGTGCCAGCAGCCCCCCCGCAGGGGAGGGAGATACGCAGTATTTT
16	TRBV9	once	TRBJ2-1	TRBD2	CASSVEASGRVYEQFF	TGTGCCAGCAGCGTAGAGGCTAGCGGGAGAGTATATGAGCAGTTCTTC
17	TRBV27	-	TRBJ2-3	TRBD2	CASSLIWREASTDTQYF	TGTGCCAGCAGTTTAATTTGGCGGGAGGCTAGCACAGATACGCAGTATTTT
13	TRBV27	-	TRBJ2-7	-	CASSYRGNYEQYF	TGTGCCAGCAGTTATCGGGGAAACTACGAGCAGTACTTC
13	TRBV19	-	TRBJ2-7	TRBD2	CASGRREGREQYF	TGTGCCAGTGGAAGGCGGGAGGGCCGTGAGCAGTACTTC
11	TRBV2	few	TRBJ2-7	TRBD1	CARGQGNEQYF	TGTGCCAGGGGACAGGGGAACGAGCAGTACTTC
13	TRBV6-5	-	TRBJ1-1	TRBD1	CASSYSDRGEAFF	TGTGCCAGCAGTTACTCCGACAGGGGTGAAGCTTTCTTT
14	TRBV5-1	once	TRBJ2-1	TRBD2	CASGTSGSYNEQFF	TGCGCCAGCGGGACTAGCGGGTCCTACAATGAGCAGTTCTTC
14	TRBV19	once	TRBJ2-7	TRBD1	CASSTPGQGYEQYF	TGTGCCAGTAGTACTCCGGGACAGGGCTACGAGCAGTACTTC
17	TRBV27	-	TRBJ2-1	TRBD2	CASSLGPAGGAYNEQFF	TGTGCCAGCAGTTTGGGCCCAGCGGGAGGCGCCTACAATGAGCAGTTCTTC
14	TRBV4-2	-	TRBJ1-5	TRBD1	CASSQDRGGQPQHF	TGTGCCAGCAGCCAGGACAGGGGTGGTCAGCCCCAGCATTTT
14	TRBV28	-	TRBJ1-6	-	CASSTGTSNSPLHF	TGTGCCAGCAGCACCGGGACAAGTAATTCACCCCTCCACTTT